This T cell receptor beta chain is drawn from a study of T cell changes during pregnancy in multiple sclerosis. Generated by immunoSEQ multiplex PCR, the TCRdb table keeps only in-frame clones and is missing some. The sample carries about 30,000 clones, approximately 90% recorded once. The CDR3 is made up of 15 amino acids. Germline V gene data show CDR1 as SQVTM and CDR2 as ANQGSEA. V lost 4 bases and J lost 4; bases outside the gene matches: 9. The receptor was derived from a female donor with multiple sclerosis, enrolled in a pregnancy study. Sequenced here: CD8+ T cells from peripheral blood mononuclear cells, sampled before pregnancy. The chain employs TRBV29-1 and TRBJ2-2, with TRBD1 identical over 7 bases. CDR3 in amino acids: CSVVWGTVATGELFF. The CDR3 coding sequence is TGCAGCGTTGTTTGGGGGACAGTTGCCACCGGGGAGCTGTTTTTT.